This T cell receptor beta chain stems from a study of blood T cells in healthy people across ages. Each donor had about 10 milliliters of peripheral blood drawn. V gave up 2 bases and J gave up 0 bases; unmatched junction bases: 5. This CDR3 has 19 amino acids. Germline-derived CDR1 and CDR2 are SGDLS and YYNGEE. Comment on this clonotype: Its specificity is unknown.

Study-wide points: Age brought a roughly linear fall in TCR beta diversity measured per million T cells. The unsorted PBMCs prevented any conclusive comparison of naive versus antigen-experienced cells.

Through a sample-barcoded 5' primer and a J-beta primer mix, a second PCR was run for 7 to 11 cycles. A single record per CDR3 protein comes from TCRdb applying MiXCR to the 5' RACE reads. The sample lists roughly 1,500,000 distinct CDR3 sequences; roughly a third were seen once. The material sequenced was blood. The chain uses TRBV9 and TRBJ2-1, with 16 bases matching TRBD2. This receptor was obtained from a woman in her 30s in good health. The CDR3 coding sequence is TGTGCCAGCAGCGTGGCGGGACTAGCGGGAGGGAGCTCCTACAATGAGCAGTTCTTC. Its protein is CASSVAGLAGGSSYNEQFF. The complete variable domain, with remaining parts taken from reference TRBV9 and TRBJ2-1, reads DSGVTQTPKHLITATGQRVTLRCSPRSGDLSVYWYQQSLDQGLQFLIQYYNGEERAKGNILERFSAQQFPDLHSELNLSSLELGDSALYFCASSVAGLAGGSSYNEQFFGPGTRLTVL.